The present T cell receptor beta chain was sequenced within a study of blood T cell repertoires in COVID-19. Overall study context: Specimens from acute and convalescent COVID-19 originated in the United States, Italy and Spain. The cDNA or gDNA used as material had been derived from T cells, B-cell-depleted T cells, or PBMCs.

Per the authors' pipeline: From reference gene primer amplification, estimates of nucleated cell counts were derived. Data came from immunoSEQ multiplex PCR; TCRdb stores just in-frame clones and leaves some out. V and J calls and clone size are copied from that table; D and trimming were computed from the DNA. The top ten hold around 6.9% of the sample, which has fewer than 250,000 clones, 80% seen once. Trimming took 4 bases from V and 8 from J; bases not matched to a gene: 5. Germline CDR1 reads LGHNT; CDR2 reads FRNRAP. This CDR3 has 14 amino acids. Source material: peripheral blood. The sequence derives from a man aged 55 to 70 with acute or convalescent COVID-19. This sequence joins TRBV12-5 and TRBJ2-3; TRBD1 agrees at 11 bases. The CDR3 loop is CASGWTGGAGTQYF. In nucleotides, the CDR3 is TGTGCTAGTGGTTGGACAGGGGGCGCGGGTACGCAGTATTTT.